This T cell receptor (beta chain) was observed in a study of cytomegalovirus exposure and HLA in healthy donors. Findings of the study overall: As was reported, the classifier diagnosed cytomegalovirus status with high specificity and sensitivity. One variant, a missense change in DCLRE1C, was linked in a later analysis to TCR beta V- and J-gene trimming.

Amplification used 60 Vbeta primers and 13 Jbeta primers. Original handling: Unique TCR beta chains numbered approximately 80 million in a later analysis, with some 9.9 million shared. Produced via immunoSEQ multiplex PCR; TCRdb's table is partial and in-frame only. V, J and clone size are taken as reported in that table, and D and trimming were inferred from the DNA itself. The sample contains around 130,000 clones, approximately 80% of which appear only once. The V gene's germline CDR1 is MNHNS and CDR2 SASEGT. The V end lost 2 bases, the J end lost 1 base, and 7 bases lay between the germline ends. This CDR3 has 14 residues. While unrecorded immune exposures were likely, the donors were nominally healthy when sampled. Regarding this clone: Its antigen is unknown.

This receptor was taken from a girl aged 2 to 10 in good health and CMV-seronegative. The rearrangement links TRBV6-1 to TRBJ2-3; the D gene is possibly TRBD2 (5 bases). Sequenced material: PBMCs. In nucleotides, the CDR3 is TGTGCCAGCAGTGAATACGGGGGCACAGATACGCAGTATTTT. Protein: CASSEYGGTDTQYF.